This TCR beta chain was recorded in a study of blood T cell repertoires in COVID-19. Original methodology: Estimation of nucleated cell counts relied on the amplification of reference gene primers. The method was immunoSEQ multiplex PCR; TCRdb's version includes in-frame clones alone and lacks a portion of them. Clone size and V and J calls were adopted from that table, with D and trimming inferred from the DNA. Of 140,000 to 150,000 clones in the sample, about nine tenths were seen once. The receptor's source is a human donor in a cohort sampled during active COVID-19. Sample: peripheral blood.

The CDR3 DNA is TGTGCCTGGAGTGTCCCGGGACAGCCTAACACTGAAGCTTTCTTT. Its protein is CAWSVPGQPNTEAFF. The genes are TRBV30 and TRBJ1-1; 7 bases are shared with TRBD1. The CDR3 spans 15 residues. Germline V gene lookup returns CDR1 GTSNPN and CDR2 SVGIG (reference sequence). With V trimmed by 0 bases and J by 2 bases, 6 bases remained unmatched. The whole variable domain, remainder taken from reference TRBV30 and TRBJ1-1, is SQTIHQWPATLVQPVGSPLSLECTVEGTSNPNLYWYRQAAGRGLQLLFYSVGIGQISSEVPQNLSASRPQDRQFILSSKKLLLSDSGFYLCAWSVPGQPNTEAFFGQGTRLTVV.